The 8 T cell receptor beta chains below all came from one sample that was sequenced in a study of blood T cell repertoires in COVID-19. The table came from immunoSEQ multiplex PCR; TCRdb's copy has only in-frame clones and leaves some out. The repertoire has under 80,000 clones, 88% of them found once; the top ten carry approximately 1.4%. The sequencing sample was made of peripheral blood. These receptors were obtained from a human donor in a cohort sampled during active COVID-19.

V gene TRBV19 combines with J gene TRBJ1-3, with a possible D match to TRBD1 (6 bases). The germline CDR1 and CDR2 sequences are LNHDA and SQIVND (reference sequence). Trimming took off 7 bases at V and 2 bases at J, with 15 bases between the two ends. The CDR3 runs to 15 residues. CDR3 loop: CASNSGTTAGNTIYF. CDR3 nucleotides: TGTGCCAGTAATTCCGGGACAACAGCTGGAAACACCATATATTTT.

The rearrangement joins TRBV6-2 or TRBV6-3 to TRBJ2-3; D may be TRBD2 (5 bases). Germline loops: CDR1 MNHEY, CDR2 SVGEGT. Trimming removed 5 bases at V and 4 bases at J, with 13 bases between. The CDR3 length is 14 residues. CDR3 in DNA: TGTGCCAGCAGTGCCTGGACTTGGGCAGATACGCAGTATTTT. Translated, it gives CASSAWTWADTQYF.

The V and J genes are TRBV25-1 and TRBJ2-3; TRBD1 might be the D (7 bases). Germline values: CDR1 MGHDK, CDR2 SYGVNS. V lost 1 base and J lost 4, with 15 bases in between. This CDR3 comprises 16 residues. The DNA for the CDR3 is TGTGCCAGCAGTGAATCAGGGGGGAGCCGTGCAGATACGCAGTATTTT. This gives the protein CASSESGGSRADTQYF.

This clone was observed a handful of times. V usage is TRBV20-1 and J usage is TRBJ2-7; weak D call: TRBD1 (5 bases). Germline CDR1 reads DFQATT; CDR2 reads SNEGSKA (reference sequence). V was clipped by 6 bases and J by 3 bases, with 9 bases between them. The length of the CDR3 is 11 residues. The CDR3, as DNA: TGCAGTGCCGAACAGGTCTACGAGCAGTACTTC. It is translated as CSAEQVYEQYF.

This sequence joins TRBV28 and TRBJ2-7; TRBD2 agrees at 7 bases. The CDR3 length is 16 residues. Unmatched junction bases numbered 8, after V lost 3 bases and J lost 0 bases. Germline CDR1 is MDHEN and CDR2 is SYDVKM. CDR3: CASSFISGWSSYEQYF. The CDR3 DNA reads TGTGCCAGCAGTTTTATTAGCGGGTGGAGCTCCTACGAGCAGTACTTC. The variable domain in full, with the rest retrieved from reference TRBV28 and TRBJ2-7, is DVKVTQSSRYLVKRTGEKVFLECVQDMDHENMFWYRQDPGLGLRLIYFSYDVKMKEKGDIPEGYSVSREKKERFSLILESASTNQTSMYLCASSFISGWSSYEQYFGPGTRLTVT.

V usage is TRBV7-2 and J usage is TRBJ1-4, with D uncertain. CDR3 length: 15 amino acids. The ends were cut back, 5 bases at V and 7 bases at J, with 17 bases in the middle. From germline, CDR1 is SGHTA and CDR2 FQGNSA. CDR3 DNA: TGTGCCAGCAGCCCCCCGCCTTTATACGGTGAAAAACTGTTTTTT. It is translated as CASSPPPLYGEKLFF.

J is TRBJ1-1 and V is TRBV12-5; the D gene is possibly TRBD1 (6 bases). Germline-derived CDR1 and CDR2 are LGHNT and FRNRAP. The CDR3 is 15 amino acids. V was trimmed by 6 bases and J by 0 bases, leaving 14 bases between them. CDR3 sequence: CASGPRGRVNTEAFF. Here the CDR3 DNA reads TGTGCTAGTGGACCCAGGGGACGGGTGAACACTGAAGCTTTCTTT.

The chain links TRBV12-3 or TRBV12-4 to TRBJ1-4; D perhaps matches TRBD1 (5 bases). The V end was cut by 3 bases, the J end by 4 bases, with 6 bases between. The CDR3 contains 13 residues. The CDR3: CASSFRDNEKLFF. CDR3 coding DNA: TGTGCCAGCAGTTTCAGGGATAATGAAAAACTGTTTTTT.